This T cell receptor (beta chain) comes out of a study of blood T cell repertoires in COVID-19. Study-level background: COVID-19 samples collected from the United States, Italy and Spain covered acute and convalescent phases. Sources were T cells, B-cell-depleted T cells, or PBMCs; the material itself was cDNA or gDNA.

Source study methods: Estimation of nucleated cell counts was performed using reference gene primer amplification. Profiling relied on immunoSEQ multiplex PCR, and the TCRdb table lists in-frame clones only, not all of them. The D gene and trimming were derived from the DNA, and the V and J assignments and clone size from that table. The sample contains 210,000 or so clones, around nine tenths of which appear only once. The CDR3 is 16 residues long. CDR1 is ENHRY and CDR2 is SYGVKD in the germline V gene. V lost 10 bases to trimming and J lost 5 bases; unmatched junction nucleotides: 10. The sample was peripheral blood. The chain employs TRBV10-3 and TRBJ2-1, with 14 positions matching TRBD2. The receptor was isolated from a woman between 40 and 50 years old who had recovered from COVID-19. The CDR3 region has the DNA TGTGCCAGCGGGACTAGCGGGAGCTCGGGACACAATGAGCAGTTCTTC. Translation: CASGTSGSSGHNEQFF.